A few counts support the clone carrying this T cell receptor beta chain. Its antigen remains unknown. This sample is part of a study of T-cell memory formation after mild COVID-19. Study details: Across donors, TCR clusters were largely donor specific.

In germline, CDR1 is SGHVS, CDR2 FQNEAQ. This CDR3 contains 16 residues. Trimming left V 2 bases short and J 3 bases short, with 17 bases between. Study-wide points: Clones that contracted from day 15 to 85 were balanced CD4/CD8, while later expanders leaned CD4+.

Employing constant-segment primers, 5'RACE generated TCR alpha and TCR beta cDNA libraries bearing sample barcodes and UMIs. TCRdb reprocessed the 5' RACE reads with MiXCR, giving one entry per CDR3 protein. The table shows 300,000 to 350,000 distinct CDR3 sequences, with around an eighth occurring only once. The TCR comes from a man younger than 35 who had mild COVID-19 (a few samples of this study predate the infection). Cell type and time point are not known. The rearrangement joins TRBV7-8 to TRBJ2-7, with D possibly matching TRBD2 (7 bases). Sequencing was carried out using PBMCs or a T cell subset sorted from them (not recorded which). The CDR3 DNA is TGTGCCAGCAGCTTACCTAGGAGGGGGAGGGACTACGAGCAGTACTTC. This gives the protein CASSLPRRGRDYEQYF.